The entry that follows covers one T cell receptor beta chain sequence. Its antigen is currently unknown. This sample stems from a study of cytomegalovirus exposure and HLA in healthy donors. Germline V lookup: CDR1 SNHLY, CDR2 FYNNEI. The CDR3 is made up of 13 amino acids. V lost 8 bases, J lost 7 bases, and 8 bases stayed unmatched. Healthy bone marrow donors made up the cohort. Study findings and constraints: Later analysis indicated greater clonal expansion among HLA-associated TCR beta chains than among equally common other chains. Productive status was seen about 87% or about 30% of the time for most TCR beta V segments in an earlier analysis.

PCR used 60 Vbeta primers and 13 Jbeta primers. Using immunoSEQ multiplex PCR, the repertoire was profiled, and TCRdb retains in-frame clones only, with some absent. The sample has 85,000 to 120,000 clones; around 75% are singletons. The V and J genes are TRBV2 and TRBJ2-1; 7 nucleotides align to TRBD2. The receptor was isolated from a female donor in good health and CMV-seronegative. Material for sequencing was PBMCs. The CDR3 here is CASAAGLGNEQFF. The DNA for the CDR3 is TGTGCCAGCGCCGCCGGACTAGGAAATGAGCAGTTCTTC.